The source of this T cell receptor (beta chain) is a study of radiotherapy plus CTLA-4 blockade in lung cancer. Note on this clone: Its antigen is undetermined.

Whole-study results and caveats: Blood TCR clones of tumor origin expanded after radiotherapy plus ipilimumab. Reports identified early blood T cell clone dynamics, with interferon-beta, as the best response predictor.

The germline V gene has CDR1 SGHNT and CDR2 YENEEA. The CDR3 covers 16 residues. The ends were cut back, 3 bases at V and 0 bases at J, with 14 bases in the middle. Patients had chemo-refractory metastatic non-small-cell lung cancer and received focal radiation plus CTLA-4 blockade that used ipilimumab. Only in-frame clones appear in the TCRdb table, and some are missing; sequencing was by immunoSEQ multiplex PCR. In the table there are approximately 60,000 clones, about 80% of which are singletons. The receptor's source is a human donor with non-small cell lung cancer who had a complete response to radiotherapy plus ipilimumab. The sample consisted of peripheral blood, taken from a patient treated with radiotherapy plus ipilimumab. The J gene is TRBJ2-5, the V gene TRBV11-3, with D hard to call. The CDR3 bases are TGTGCCAGCAGCTTTAAGGCTAACCCGTACCAAGAGACCCAGTACTTC. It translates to CASSFKANPYQETQYF.